The clone carrying this T cell receptor beta chain turned up a few times. CDR1 is SGHKS and CDR2 is YYEKEE in the germline V gene (reference sequence). V lost 4 bases to trimming and J lost 0 bases, with 8 bases between them. The CDR3 runs to 14 residues. This record comes from a study of T cells of healthy individuals. Each CDR3 protein is one row after TCRdb ran MiXCR on the 5' RACE reads. The sample includes about 63,000 distinct CDR3 sequences, 16% of them seen just once. The source is a human donor in good health. The rearrangement joins TRBV5-5 to TRBJ1-3; D unresolved. CDR3 amino acids: CASSPGTSGNTIYF. The CDR3 DNA follows: TGTGCCAGCAGCCCAGGCACCTCTGGAAACACCATATATTTT.